This T cell receptor (beta chain) was observed in a study of post-analysis software for immune sequencing data. CDR1 is LNHNV and CDR2 is YYDKDF in the germline V gene (reference sequence). Trimming shortened V by 0 bases and J by 6 bases, and 16 bases separated the two germline ends. The CDR3 sequence is 16 residues long. Sequencing libraries made from TCR beta cDNA carried unique molecular identifiers. TCRdb called the PCR reads again in MiXCR, with one record for every CDR3 protein. This table has 650,000 to 900,000 distinct CDR3 sequences, 46% appearing once. This clonotype was counted ten times or more. What it binds is not known. Study-level findings and limits: Controls showed lower frequencies than patients for five or six TRBV segments, and TRBV5-6, TRBV5-1 and TRBV20-1 were among these.

The chain has TRBV15 and TRBJ2-3, with D possibly being TRBD2 (5 bases). The sequence came from a girl under 18 with multiple sclerosis. The sample taken for sequencing was blood. For the CDR3, the DNA is TGTGCCACCAGCAGAGATCTGATCGGGGAAGGGGATACGCAGTATTTT. Protein sequence: CATSRDLIGEGDTQYF.